The clone carrying this TCR beta chain is medium-sized (0.01 to 0.1%) in the sample. Its antigen is still unknown. The CDR3 extends over 13 amino acids. Germline values: CDR1 LGHDT, CDR2 YNNKEL (reference sequence). V shed 7 bases and J shed 0 bases, with 10 bases lying between them. TCRdb's table, derived via immunoSEQ multiplex PCR, lists solely in-frame clones and lacks some. The sample consists of 8,900 or so clones, 60% to 75% of them appearing once. This record belongs to a study of tissue T cells after allogeneic stem cell transplantation. Study-wide findings and caveats: Blood and spleen captured only part of the tissue TCR repertoire. Alloreactivity or antigen specificity of tissue TCRs was not determined; some clones might be host cells. Across patients, clones rarely overlapped, yet motif clusters were shared tissue-specifically. Within patients, tissue anatomy strongly shaped TCR repertoire composition.

The chain joins TRBV3-1 (or the pseudogene TRBV3-2) to TRBJ2-7; a weak D match, TRBD2 (5 bases). This sample comprised tissue from the ileum, obtained at autopsy. This receptor was obtained from a woman between 18 and 49 years old with breast cancer. The CDR3, as DNA: TGTGCCAGCACGGGAATAAGCTCCTACGAGCAGTACTTC. Translating it yields CASTGISSYEQYF.